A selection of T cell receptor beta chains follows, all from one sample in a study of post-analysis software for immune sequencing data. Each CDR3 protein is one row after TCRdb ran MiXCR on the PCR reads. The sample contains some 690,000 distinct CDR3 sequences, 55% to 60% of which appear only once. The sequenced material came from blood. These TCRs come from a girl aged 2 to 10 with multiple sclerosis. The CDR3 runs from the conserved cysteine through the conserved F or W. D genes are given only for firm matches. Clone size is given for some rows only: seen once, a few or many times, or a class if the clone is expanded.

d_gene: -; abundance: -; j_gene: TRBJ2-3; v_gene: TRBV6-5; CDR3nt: TGTGCCAGCAGTTCCTACCTGTTGGGGGGTCTAACAGATACGCAGTATTTT; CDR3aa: CASSSYLLGGLTDTQYF
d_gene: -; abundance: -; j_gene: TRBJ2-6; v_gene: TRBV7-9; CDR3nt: TGTGCCAGCAGCTTAGTGGGGACTGTAACCGGGGCCAACGTCCTGACTTTC; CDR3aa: CASSLVGTVTGANVLTF
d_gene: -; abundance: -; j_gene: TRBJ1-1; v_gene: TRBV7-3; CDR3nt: TGTGCCAGCAGCTTACAGGGGCAAACTGAAGCTTTCTTT; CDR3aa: CASSLQGQTEAFF
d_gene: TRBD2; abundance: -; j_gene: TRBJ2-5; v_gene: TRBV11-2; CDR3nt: TGTGCCAGTCGAGGGCGGGGGGGCCAAGAGACCCAGTACTTC; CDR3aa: CASRGRGGQETQYF
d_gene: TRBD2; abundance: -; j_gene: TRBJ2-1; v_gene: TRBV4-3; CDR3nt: TGCGCCAGCAGCCCCGGACTAGCGGTTTTCAATGAGCAGTTCTTC; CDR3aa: CASSPGLAVFNEQFF
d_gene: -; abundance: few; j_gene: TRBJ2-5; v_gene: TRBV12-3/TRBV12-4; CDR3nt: TGTGCCAGCAGTATACAGGGTCGGCAGACCCAGTACTTC; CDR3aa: CASSIQGRQTQYF
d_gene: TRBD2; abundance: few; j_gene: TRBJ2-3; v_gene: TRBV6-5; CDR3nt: TGTGCCAGCAGATTACTTCGGGGGGGCAAGGATACGCAGTATTTT; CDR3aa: CASRLLRGGKDTQYF
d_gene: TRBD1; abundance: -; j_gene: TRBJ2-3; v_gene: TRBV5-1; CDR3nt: TGCGCCAGCAGCTTAACAGGGGATTTAGATACGCAGTATTTT; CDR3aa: CASSLTGDLDTQYF
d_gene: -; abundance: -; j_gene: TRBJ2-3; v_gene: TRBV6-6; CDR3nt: TGTGCCAGCAGTTATGGGTCAGATACGCAGTATTTT; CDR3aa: CASSYGSDTQYF
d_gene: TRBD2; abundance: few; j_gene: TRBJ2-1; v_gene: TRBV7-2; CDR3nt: TGTGCCAGCAGCTGGGGGCTAGCGGGGAGCTCCTACAATGAGCAGTTCTTC; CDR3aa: CASSWGLAGSSYNEQFF
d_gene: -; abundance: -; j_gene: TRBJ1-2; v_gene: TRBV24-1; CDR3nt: TGTGCCACCAGTGATTGGCAGTACTATGGCTACACCTTC; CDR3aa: CATSDWQYYGYTF
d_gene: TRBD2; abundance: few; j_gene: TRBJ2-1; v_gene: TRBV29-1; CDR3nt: TGCAGCGTTGCCGTACTAGCGGGGGGTAGGGATGAGCAGTTCTTC; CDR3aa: CSVAVLAGGRDEQFF
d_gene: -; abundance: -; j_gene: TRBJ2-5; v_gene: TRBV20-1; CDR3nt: TGCAGTGCTAAATACGCAGGAGGGCCCGGAGAGACCCAGTACTTC; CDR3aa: CSAKYAGGPGETQYF
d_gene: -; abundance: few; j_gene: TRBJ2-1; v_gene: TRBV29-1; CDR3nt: TGCAGCGTTGCAGGGGTATTCAACAATGAGCAGTTCTTC; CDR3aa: CSVAGVFNNEQFF
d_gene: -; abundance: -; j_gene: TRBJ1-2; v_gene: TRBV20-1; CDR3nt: TGCAGTGCTAGTTCAGGGGCCCTGTATGGCTACACCTTC; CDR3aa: CSASSGALYGYTF
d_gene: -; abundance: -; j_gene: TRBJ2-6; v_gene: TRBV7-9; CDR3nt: TGTGCCAGCACGACCCTTTCCCCCTCTGGGGCCAACGTCCTGACTTTC; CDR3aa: CASTTLSPSGANVLTF
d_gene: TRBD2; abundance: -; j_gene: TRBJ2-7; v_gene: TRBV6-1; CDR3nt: TGTGCCAGCAGTGAACTCGGGGGGAACGAGCAGTACTTC; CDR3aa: CASSELGGNEQYF
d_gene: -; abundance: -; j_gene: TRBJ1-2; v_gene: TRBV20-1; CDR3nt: TGCTCCCTGCCGCCGGAGGAGTCTAACTATGGCTACACCTTC; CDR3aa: CSLPPEESNYGYTF
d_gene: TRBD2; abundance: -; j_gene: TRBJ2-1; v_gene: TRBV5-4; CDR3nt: TGTGCCAGCAGCTTGGTTAGCGGGAGTGGTGAGCAGTTCTTC; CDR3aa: CASSLVSGSGEQFF
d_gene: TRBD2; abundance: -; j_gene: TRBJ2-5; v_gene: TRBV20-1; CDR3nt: TGCAGTACTAAAATAGCGGGAGTGATGGGAGGGCAAGAGACCCAGTACTTC; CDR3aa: CSTKIAGVMGGQETQYF
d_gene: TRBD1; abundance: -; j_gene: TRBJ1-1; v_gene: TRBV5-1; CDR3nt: TGCGCCAGCAGCTCCCAGGGACAGACCAACACTGAAGCTTTCTTT; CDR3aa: CASSSQGQTNTEAFF
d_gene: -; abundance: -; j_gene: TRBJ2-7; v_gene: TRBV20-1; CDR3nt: TGCAGTGCTAGAGATCGGCTAACGGCCGCTCTCGAGCAGTACTTC; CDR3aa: CSARDRLTAALEQYF
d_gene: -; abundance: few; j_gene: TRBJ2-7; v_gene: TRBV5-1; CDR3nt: TGCGCCAGCAGCTTAGAAGTGGCCCACGAGCAGTACTTC; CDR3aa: CASSLEVAHEQYF
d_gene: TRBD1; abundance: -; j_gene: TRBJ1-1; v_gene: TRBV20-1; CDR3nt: TGCAGTGCTACCTTAATCCCGGGACAGGGGCGAATGAACACTGAAGCTTTCTTT; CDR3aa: CSATLIPGQGRMNTEAFF
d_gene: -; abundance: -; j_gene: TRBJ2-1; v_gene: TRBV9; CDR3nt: TGTGCCAGCAGCCCCTCGCTGGGCTTGCAGTTCTTC; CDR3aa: CASSPSLGLQFF
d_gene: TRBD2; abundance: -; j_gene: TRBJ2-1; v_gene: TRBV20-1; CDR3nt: TGCAGTGCCCCAGGCGGGCTAGCGGGCCACTACAATGAGCAGTTCTTC; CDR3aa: CSAPGGLAGHYNEQFF
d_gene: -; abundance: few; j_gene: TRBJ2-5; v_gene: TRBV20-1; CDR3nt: TGCAGTGCTTCCCGCACAGGGACGGAGACCCAGTACTTC; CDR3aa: CSASRTGTETQYF
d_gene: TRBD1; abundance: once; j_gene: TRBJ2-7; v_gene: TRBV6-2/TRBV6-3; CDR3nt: TGTGCCAGCAGTTACTCGTTAGGGGGCCTGACCTACGAGCAGTACTTC; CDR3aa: CASSYSLGGLTYEQYF
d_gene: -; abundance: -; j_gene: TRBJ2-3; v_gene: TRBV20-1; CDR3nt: TGCAGTGCACCTAAACTTGGGACACGGGGGGACACAGATACGCAGTATTTT; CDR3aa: CSAPKLGTRGDTDTQYF
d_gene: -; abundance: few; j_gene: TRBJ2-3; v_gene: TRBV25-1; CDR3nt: TGTGCCAGCAGTGGCCCCCCGACAGATACGCAGTATTTT; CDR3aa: CASSGPPTDTQYF
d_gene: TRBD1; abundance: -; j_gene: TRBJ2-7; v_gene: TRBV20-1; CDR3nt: TGCAGTGCCCGCAGCTGGGACAGGGGCTACGAGCAGTACTTC; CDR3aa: CSARSWDRGYEQYF
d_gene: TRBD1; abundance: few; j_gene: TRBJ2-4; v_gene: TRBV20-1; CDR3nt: TGCAGTGCGACCCAGCGACAGGGTATCGGAAACATTCAGTACTTC; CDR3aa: CSATQRQGIGNIQYF
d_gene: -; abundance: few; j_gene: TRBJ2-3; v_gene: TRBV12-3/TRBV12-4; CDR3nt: TGTGCCAGCAGCCGATGGAGACGGGGGCCCACAGATACGCAGTATTTT; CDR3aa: CASSRWRRGPTDTQYF
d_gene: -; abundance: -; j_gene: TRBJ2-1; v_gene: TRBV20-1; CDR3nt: TGCAGTGCTAGAGATTGGGCCCCAGACAAGAGCTCCTACAATGAGCAGTTCTTC; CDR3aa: CSARDWAPDKSSYNEQFF
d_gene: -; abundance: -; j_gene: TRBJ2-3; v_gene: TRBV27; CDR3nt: TGTGCCAGCAGCCGACTGGGCTTCGCTAGCACAGATACGCAGTATTTT; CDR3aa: CASSRLGFASTDTQYF
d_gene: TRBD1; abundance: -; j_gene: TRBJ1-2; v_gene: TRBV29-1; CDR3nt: TGCGTCGGTACCGACAGGGCGTTCTATGGCTACACCTTC; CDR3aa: CVGTDRAFYGYTF
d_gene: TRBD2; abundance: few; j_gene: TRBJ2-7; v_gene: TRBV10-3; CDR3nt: TGTGCCATCAGTGAGTCACGGGGGGGCGAGCAGTACTTC; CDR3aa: CAISESRGGEQYF
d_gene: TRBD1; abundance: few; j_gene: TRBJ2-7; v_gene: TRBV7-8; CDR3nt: TGTGCCAGCTCCCAGGGACAGCACGAGCAGTACTTC; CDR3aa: CASSQGQHEQYF
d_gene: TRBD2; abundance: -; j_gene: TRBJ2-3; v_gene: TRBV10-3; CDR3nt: TGTGCCATCATGACGGGAGGAACAGATACGCAGTATTTT; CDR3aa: CAIMTGGTDTQYF
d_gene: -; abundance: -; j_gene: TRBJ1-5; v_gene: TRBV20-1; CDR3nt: TGCAGTGCCAGGGGAGGGGAGGGACATCAGCCCCAGCATTTT; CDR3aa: CSARGGEGHQPQHF